This T cell receptor beta chain is drawn from a study of CD8+ T cells in alopecia areata. For the study at large: Affected scalp percentage set treated patients' severity scores.

Study observations and caveats: Scalp clonality, together with expanded CD8+ clones among the top 100, fell significantly with tofacitinib. The study found higher clonality in lesional than normal scalp, especially in alopecia totalis/universalis.

TCR sequencing used cDNA made by reverse transcription of extracted RNA. Repertoires were generated with immunoSEQ multiplex PCR, while TCRdb's copy carries only in-frame clones and drops some. This sample yields under 200,000 clones, of which about three fifths are seen a single time; approximately 0.9% belongs to the top ten. Treatment denoted: oral pan-JAK inhibitor, 5-10 mg twice daily. Comment on this clone: Its specificity is unknown.

Per the germline V gene, CDR1 is SGHVS and CDR2 is FNYEAQ. The CDR3 spans 15 residues. Trimming pared 2 bases from V and 2 bases from J, leaving 10 bases between. This specimen was CD4+ T cells sorted from blood, taken at week 4, from a patient treated with tofacitinib. The sequence derives from a human donor with alopecia areata. The chain links TRBV7-6 to TRBJ1-5; D not resolved. The CDR3 sequence: CASSLLPGGNQPQHF. The CDR3, as DNA: TGTGCCAGCAGCTTACTTCCCGGGGGCAATCAGCCCCAGCATTTT.